One and the same sample provided the 23 T cell receptor beta chains below, sequenced in a study of human T cells and chemical hapten exposure. One entry per CDR3 protein results from TCRdb running MiXCR on the RACE reads. The sample lists approximately 57,000 distinct CDR3 sequences, 9.9% occurring once. Sample time point: pre-sensitization, week 0. Described treatment: therapeutic diphenylcyclopropenone sensitization with weekly scalp DPC. The material sequenced was whole blood, taken in connection with sensitization to the hapten diphenylcyclopropenone (DPC). Every receptor here comes from a man between 35 and 55 years old with alopecia areata. Some clones in this sample may be carry-over from other donors' samples.

This clonotype was detected ten times or more. The chain carries TRBV20-1 and TRBJ2-1, with no clear D. Looked up from germline, CDR1 is DFQATT and CDR2 is SNEGSKA (reference sequence). V lost 2 bases and J 4 bases, leaving 15 bases between the germline ends. The CDR3 is made up of 15 amino acids. The CDR3, as DNA: TGCAGTGCTAGATTCCCTGAGCTGACGTACAATGAGCAGTTCTTC. This translates into CSARFPELTYNEQFF.

This clonotype was counted many times. The chain employs TRBV7-3 and TRBJ2-1, with 13 bases matching TRBD2. Losses at the gene ends were 5 bases for V and 4 bases for J; bases not matched to a gene: 5. This CDR3 spans 16 amino acids. The germline V gene has CDR1 SGHTA and CDR2 FQGTGA. The CDR3 DNA is TGTGCCAGCAGCCGGACTAGCGGGAGAAGGTACAATGAGCAGTTCTTC. Amino acids: CASSRTSGRRYNEQFF.

In its sample, this clonotype was seen a few times. The CDR3 DNA follows: TGTGCCAGCAGTCCGCATAGCGGGAGAGGATACAATGAGCAGTTCTTC. Translated, it gives CASSPHSGRGYNEQFF. This chain links TRBV28 with TRBJ2-1; 9 positions match TRBD2. V was clipped by 5 bases and J by 4 bases; unmatched bases: 9. Germline CDR1 is MDHEN and CDR2 is SYDVKM. The CDR3 consists of 16 residues.

This CDR3 is CASSQERFTDTQYF. CDR3 DNA sequence: TGTGCCAGCAGCCAAGAACGATTCACAGATACGCAGTATTTT. V gene TRBV14 combines with J gene TRBJ2-3; D is uncertain. CDR1 is SGHDN, CDR2 FVKESK, per germline. The CDR3 extends over 14 amino acids. V was clipped by 0 bases and J by 2 bases, with 6 bases between them.

The chain links TRBV28 to TRBJ1-1; the D gene is possibly TRBD1 (6 bases). The germline V and J ends were trimmed by 1 base and 5 bases, with 14 bases remaining between them. The germline gives CDR1 MDHEN, CDR2 SYDVKM. This CDR3 contains 15 residues. CDR3 nucleotides: TGTGCCAGCAGTTTATTTGGGAGGGGGTCTACTGAAGCTTTCTTT. Translating it yields CASSLFGRGSTEAFF.

This clonotype was observed at least ten times. The CDR3: CASSEGLAGALAKNIQYF. As DNA, the CDR3 is TGTGCCAGCAGTGAGGGACTAGCGGGGGCCTTAGCCAAAAACATTCAGTACTTC. V is TRBV6-2 or TRBV6-3 and J is TRBJ2-4; TRBD2 matches 14 bases. The CDR3 is made up of 18 amino acids. Germline V CDR1 and CDR2: MNHEY, SVGEGT. The V and J ends lost 5 bases and 0 bases, in that order; junction bases with no gene match: 6.

This clonotype appeared a few times. The V gene is TRBV29-1, the J gene TRBJ2-7; no clear D gene. Germline CDR1 reads SQVTM; CDR2 reads ANQGSEA. The CDR3 runs to 12 residues. The V gene lost 4 bases and the J gene lost 7 bases, with 14 bases spanning the gap. The CDR3 loop reads CSVGQAVGEQYF. The CDR3, as DNA: TGCAGCGTTGGGCAGGCCGTAGGGGAGCAGTACTTC.

This clonotype has more than one count but fewer than ten. V is TRBV7-2 and J is TRBJ2-1, with D uncertain. CDR1 and CDR2 (germline): SGHTA, FQGNSA. V was clipped by 1 base and J by 8 bases, with 12 bases between them. The CDR3 extends over 14 amino acids. CDR3 in amino acids: CASSLGSPFDEQFF. As DNA, the CDR3 is TGTGCCAGCAGCTTAGGGTCCCCTTTTGATGAGCAGTTCTTC.

This clonotype occurred many times. This sequence joins TRBV6-4 and TRBJ2-1; 12 bases align to TRBD2. V shed 7 bases, J shed 3 bases, and the junction held 4 bases outside the gene matches. Germline V gene sequence: CDR1 MRHNA, CDR2 SNTAGT. This CDR3 has 15 amino acids. CDR3 protein: CASTPTSGGYNEQFF. CDR3 nucleotide sequence: TGTGCCAGCACCCCGACTAGCGGGGGCTACAATGAGCAGTTCTTC.

This clonotype was observed many times. This chain connects TRBV6-1 to TRBJ2-1; either TRBD1 or TRBD2 may fit D (6 bases each). The germline gives CDR1 MNHNS, CDR2 SASEGT. Between the trimmed V and J ends, which lost 7 bases and 5 bases, there was a span of 12 bases. The CDR3 is 13 amino acids. This chain's CDR3 is CASIGGVDNEQFF. For the CDR3, the DNA is TGTGCCAGCATCGGGGGCGTTGACAATGAGCAGTTCTTC.

This clonotype has just a few counts. The rearrangement links TRBV6-5 to TRBJ2-1; the D gene is possibly TRBD2 (6 bases). Germline V gene data show CDR1 as MNHEY and CDR2 as SVGAGI. The CDR3 is 16 amino acids. Trimming pared 2 bases from V and 5 bases from J, leaving 16 bases between. DNA of the CDR3: TGTGCCAGCAGTTACAGCTTTAGCCTAGCGCACAATGAGCAGTTCTTC. Its translation: CASSYSFSLAHNEQFF.

A few counts support this clonotype. The rearrangement uses TRBV20-1 and TRBJ1-6; maybe TRBD1 (6 bases). CDR1 is DFQATT, CDR2 SNEGSKA, per germline (reference sequence). The ends were cut back, 5 bases at V and 0 bases at J, with 14 bases in the middle. The CDR3 totals 16 residues. Written as DNA, the CDR3 is TGCAGTGCTTCCCAGGGGCCTCCCTCCTATAATTCACCCCTCCACTTT. Translating gives CSASQGPPSYNSPLHF.

The chain links TRBV5-1 to TRBJ2-3; possibly TRBD1 or TRBD2 for D (5 bases each). Deletions cut 2 bases from V and 0 bases from J, with 10 bases between. CDR1 is SGHRS, CDR2 YFSETQ, per germline. The CDR3 consists of 15 residues. The CDR3 sequence is CASSFYGASTDTQYF. CDR3 bases: TGCGCCAGCAGCTTTTACGGGGCAAGCACAGATACGCAGTATTTT.

This clonotype was seen repeatedly, ten times or more. The chain has TRBV9 and TRBJ2-1; 12 bases are a match to TRBD2. V was clipped by 4 bases and J by 7 bases; unmatched bases: 6. The CDR3 runs to 15 residues. From germline, CDR1 is SGDLS and CDR2 YYNGEE. The CDR3 nucleotides are TGTGCCAGCAGCTTATCTAGCGGGAGGGAAAATGAGCAGTTCTTC. Its protein is CASSLSSGRENEQFF.

The table lists this clonotype with many counts. The chain recombines TRBV29-1 with TRBJ2-1; 9 bases agree with TRBD2. The CDR3 sequence is 17 residues long. With V trimmed by 3 bases and J by 1 base, 10 bases remained unmatched. Germline values: CDR1 SQVTM, CDR2 ANQGSEA. The CDR3 here is CSVEPPGLANSYNEQFF. In DNA form, the CDR3 reads TGCAGCGTTGAGCCCCCGGGACTAGCAAATTCCTACAATGAGCAGTTCTTC.

The genes are TRBV28 and TRBJ2-1; 7 bases match TRBD2. The junction had 4 bases not matched to a gene; V was cut back by 4 bases and J by 1 base. Germline V gene data show CDR1 as MDHEN and CDR2 as SYDVKM. The CDR3 is 15 residues long. The CDR3 reads CASSSRTSSYNEQFF. CDR3 sequence (DNA): TGTGCCAGCAGTTCGAGGACTAGTTCCTACAATGAGCAGTTCTTC.

A word on this clonotype: One junction end does not reproduce the germline sequence, and a read error may be involved. The chain links TRBV28 to TRBJ1-5; D is unresolved. CDR3 length: 14 residues. Germline CDR1 is MDHEN and CDR2 is SYDVKM. The CDR3 DNA sequence: TGTACCAGCAGTTTACGGGAGGTCCATCAGCCCCAGCATTTT. Encoded protein: CTSSLREVHQPQHF.

This clonotype was observed a few times. This CDR3 reads CASSPGVAVAGELFF. CDR3 coding DNA: TGTGCCAGCAGCCCAGGTGTGGCGGTGGCCGGGGAGCTGTTTTTT. This rearrangement joins TRBV9 to TRBJ2-2; D is ambiguous. CDR3 size: 15 residues. Trimming cost V 4 bases and J 6 bases, with 16 bases left between them. Germline V CDR1 and CDR2: SGDLS, YYNGEE.

The chain carries TRBV20-1 and TRBJ2-7; 7 bases align to TRBD1. Trimming removed 6 bases from V and 5 bases from J; junction bases left unmatched: 7. The CDR3 totals 12 residues. Germline assignment: CDR1 DFQATT and CDR2 SNEGSKA (reference sequence). CDR3 residues: CSAPQGSNEQYF. CDR3 coding DNA: TGCAGTGCCCCACAGGGGAGCAACGAGCAGTACTTC.

This clonotype was seen many times. The chain carries TRBV5-4 and TRBJ2-7; D is possibly TRBD1 (6 bases). This CDR3 comprises 14 residues. The ends were cut back, 4 bases at V and 5 bases at J, with 16 bases in the middle. Per the germline V gene, CDR1 is SGHNT and CDR2 is YYREEE (reference sequence). The CDR3 loop reads CASSPLGQIHEQYF. CDR3 nucleotides: TGTGCCAGCAGCCCCCTGGGACAAATCCACGAGCAGTACTTC.

This clonotype showed up just a few times. V is TRBV5-1 and J is TRBJ2-3; 7 positions match TRBD2. Germline CDR1 is SGHRS and CDR2 is YFSETQ. This CDR3 contains 15 residues. J gave up 1 base and V 3 bases, and 5 bases lay outside the gene matches. In nucleotides, the CDR3 is TGCGCCAGCAGCTCTGCGGGAGTGGGCACAGATACGCAGTATTTT. Translating it yields CASSSAGVGTDTQYF.

The chain uses TRBV6-2 or TRBV6-3 and TRBJ2-1; no reliable D call. There are 10 residues in the CDR3. Looked up from germline, CDR1 is MNHEY and CDR2 is SVGEGT. V dropped 2 bases and J dropped 9 bases, with 2 bases sitting between them. CDR3 protein: CASSYLEQFF. The CDR3 coding sequence is TGTGCCAGCAGTTACCTTGAGCAGTTCTTC.

This clonotype came up many times. The chain links TRBV11-2 to TRBJ2-3; 7 nucleotides align to TRBD1. In germline, CDR1 is SGHAT, CDR2 FQNNGV. The CDR3 has 15 residues. Germline trimming cut 1 base from V and 2 bases from J; bases unmatched to any gene: 3. Written as DNA, the CDR3 is TGTGCCAGCAGCTTAGCTGACAGGGTCACAGATACGCAGTATTTT. Protein product: CASSLADRVTDTQYF.